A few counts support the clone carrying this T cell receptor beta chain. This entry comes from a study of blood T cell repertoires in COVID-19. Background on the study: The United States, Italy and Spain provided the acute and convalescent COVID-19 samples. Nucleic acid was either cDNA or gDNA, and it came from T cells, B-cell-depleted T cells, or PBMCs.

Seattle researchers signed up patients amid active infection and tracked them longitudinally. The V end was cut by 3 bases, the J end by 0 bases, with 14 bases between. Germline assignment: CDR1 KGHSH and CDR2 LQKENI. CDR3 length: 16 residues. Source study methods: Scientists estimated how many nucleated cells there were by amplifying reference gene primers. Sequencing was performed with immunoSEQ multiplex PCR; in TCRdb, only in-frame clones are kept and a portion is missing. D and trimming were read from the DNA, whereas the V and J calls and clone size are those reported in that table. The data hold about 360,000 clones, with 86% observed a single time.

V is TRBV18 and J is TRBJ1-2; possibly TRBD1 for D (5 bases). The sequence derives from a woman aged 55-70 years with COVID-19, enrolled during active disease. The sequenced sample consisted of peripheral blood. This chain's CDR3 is CASSPVGASSNYGYTF. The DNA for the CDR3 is TGTGCCAGCTCACCGGTAGGGGCTTCCTCTAACTATGGCTACACCTTC.